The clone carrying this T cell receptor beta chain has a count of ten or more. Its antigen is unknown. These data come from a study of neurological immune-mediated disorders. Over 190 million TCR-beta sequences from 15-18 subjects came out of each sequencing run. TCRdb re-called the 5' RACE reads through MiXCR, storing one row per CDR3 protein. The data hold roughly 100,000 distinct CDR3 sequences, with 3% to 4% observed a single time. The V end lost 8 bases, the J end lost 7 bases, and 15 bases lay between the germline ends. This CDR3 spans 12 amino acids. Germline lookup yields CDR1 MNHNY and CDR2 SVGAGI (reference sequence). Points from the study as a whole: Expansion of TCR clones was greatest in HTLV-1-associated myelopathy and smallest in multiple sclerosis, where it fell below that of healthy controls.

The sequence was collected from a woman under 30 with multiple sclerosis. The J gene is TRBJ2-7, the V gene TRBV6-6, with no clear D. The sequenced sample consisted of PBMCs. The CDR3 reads CASRTGAGEQYF. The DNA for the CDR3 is TGTGCCAGCCGAACCGGAGCTGGGGAGCAGTACTTC.